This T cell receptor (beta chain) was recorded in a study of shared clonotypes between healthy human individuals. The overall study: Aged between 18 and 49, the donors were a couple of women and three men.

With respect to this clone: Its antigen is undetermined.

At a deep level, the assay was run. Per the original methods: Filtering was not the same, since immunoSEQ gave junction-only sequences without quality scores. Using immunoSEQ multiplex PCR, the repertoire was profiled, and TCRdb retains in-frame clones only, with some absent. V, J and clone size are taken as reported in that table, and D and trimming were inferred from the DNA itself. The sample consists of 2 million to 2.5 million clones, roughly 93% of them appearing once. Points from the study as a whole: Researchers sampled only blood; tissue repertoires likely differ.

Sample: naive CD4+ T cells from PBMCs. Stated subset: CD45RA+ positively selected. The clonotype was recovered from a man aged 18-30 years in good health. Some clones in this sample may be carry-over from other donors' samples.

CDR3 residues: CASSLNSGRAGELFF. CDR3 nucleotides: TGCGCCAGCAGCTTGAATAGCGGGAGGGCCGGGGAGCTGTTTTTT. The V and J genes are TRBV5-1 and TRBJ2-2; 11 bases fit TRBD2. CDR3 length: 15 amino acids. From germline, CDR1 is SGHRS and CDR2 YFSETQ. V lost 1 base, J lost 6 bases, and 2 bases stayed unmatched.